This T cell receptor (beta chain) came from a study of T cells after yellow fever vaccination. This clonotype has a handful of counts. The length of the CDR3 is 15 residues. V was trimmed by 8 bases and J by 0 bases, leaving 17 bases between them. Germline V gene lookup returns CDR1 SGHTA and CDR2 FQGNSA. TCRdb recomputed calls from the 5' RACE reads with MiXCR, one row per CDR3 protein. This table has about 150,000 distinct CDR3 sequences, about 6.2% appearing once. The J gene is TRBJ2-7, the V gene TRBV7-2; possibly TRBD1 for D (5 bases). The TCR was taken from a man aged 25-45 years who received the YFV17D yellow fever vaccine. The material was CD4+ T cells sorted from PBMCs, obtained 10 days after the yellow fever booster vaccination. The CDR3 here is CASGSKGASSYEQYF. The CDR3 DNA follows: TGTGCCAGCGGCTCGAAAGGGGCTTCCTCCTACGAGCAGTACTTC.